Ten or more counts support the clone carrying this T cell receptor (beta chain). Its cognate antigen is unknown. The record originates from a study of CD8 T cells in ankylosing spondylitis. From the 5' RACE reads, TCRdb called clonotypes with MiXCR, one entry per CDR3 protein. Altogether 250,000 to 300,000 distinct CDR3 sequences are present, 20% being singletons, with the ten largest covering roughly 7.4%. Study-level findings and limits: In ankylosing spondylitis patients, matched synovial fluid reportedly showed significant enrichment of disease-linked clones. CD8+ by phenotype, disease-linked clones were relatively rare in peripheral blood. Earlier studies detected some motif variants in reactive arthritis synovial fluid and blood.

The origin of this receptor is a male donor with ankylosing spondylitis or in good health (not recorded which). The sequenced sample was blood, either unsorted or a sorted T cell fraction (not recorded which).

CDR3 residues: CSVGSGHGVGYGYTF. CDR3 DNA: TGCAGCGTTGGGTCGGGACATGGGGTTGGCTATGGCTACACCTTC. This chain connects TRBV29-1 to TRBJ1-2, with D maybe TRBD1 (6 bases). The CDR3 has 15 residues. Trimming left V 4 bases short and J 4 bases short, with 19 bases between. The V gene's germline CDR1 is SQVTM and CDR2 ANQGSEA.